The 14 T cell receptor beta chains in this list originate from one sample, sequenced in a study of vaccination and CD4 T cells after COVID-19. These receptors have no known antigen. With the Oncomine TCR Beta short-read assay, DNA from cultured CD4+ T cells was sequenced. One entry per CDR3 protein, called by TCRdb with MiXCR from the PCR reads. Counted here are about 20,000 distinct CDR3 sequences, around half occurring once; the ten biggest clones make up 7% to 8.5%. Stated treatment: approximately 11-day PBMC culture with coronavirus spike peptide pools or control peptides (ViraFEST assay). Specimen: CD4+ T cells from blood, cultured in vitro. Receptor source: a human donor who had recovered from COVID-19.

This clonotype was seen just once. This chain links TRBV20-1 with TRBJ2-3; D gene unclear. Germline CDR1 DFQATT, CDR2 SNEGSKA (reference sequence). This CDR3 spans 11 amino acids. Trimming stripped 2 bases from V and 4 bases from J, with 4 bases between. The DNA for the CDR3 is TGCAGTGCTAGAAGGGCAGATACGCAGTATTTT. Residues: CSARRADTQYF.

CDR3 DNA: TGTGCCAGCAGTATGGGACTAGCGGGGGCTGGAGGGGAGACCCAGTACTTC. It translates to CASSMGLAGAGGETQYF. The chain combines TRBV6-1 with TRBJ2-5; 14 nucleotides match TRBD2. Germline V gene lookup returns CDR1 MNHNS and CDR2 SASEGT. V lost 5 bases, J lost 5 bases, and 10 bases stayed unmatched. CDR3 length: 17 residues.

The V gene is TRBV5-1, the J gene TRBJ2-7; the D gene is possibly TRBD1 (7 bases). The CDR3 is 14 amino acids. CDR1 and CDR2 from the germline V gene are SGHRS and YFSETQ. Trimming left V 3 bases short and J 7 bases short, with 17 bases between. CDR3 loop: CASSWGDRGTEQYF. CDR3 nucleotide sequence: TGCGCCAGCAGCTGGGGGGACAGAGGAACAGAGCAGTACTTC.

The chain couples TRBV7-9 to TRBJ2-5; 7 nucleotides agree with TRBD2. Looked up from germline, CDR1 is SEHNR and CDR2 is FQNEAQ (reference sequence). V lost 7 bases and J lost 7; bases outside the gene matches: 6. The CDR3 totals 12 residues. CDR3 in amino acids: CASTTGGGTQYF. The CDR3 coding sequence is TGTGCCAGCACCACCGGCGGGGGGACCCAGTACTTC.

This clonotype was observed a handful of times. This sequence joins TRBV6-1 and TRBJ2-5; perhaps TRBD2 as D (5 bases). CDR1 is MNHNS, CDR2 SASEGT, per germline. The CDR3 has 13 amino acids. V lost 6 bases to trimming and J lost 7 bases, with 15 bases between them. The CDR3 DNA is TGTGCCAGCAGCTGGACTGGCGAAGGGACCCAGTACTTC. This codes for CASSWTGEGTQYF.

This clonotype was recorded a few times. This chain joins TRBV6-2 or TRBV6-3 and TRBJ1-2; D is unresolved. The V and J ends lost 6 bases and 8 bases respectively, with 25 bases between them. The V gene's germline CDR1 is MNHEY and CDR2 SVGEGT. This CDR3 is 16 amino acids long. CDR3 amino acids: CASRPRALSSNEGYTF. The CDR3 DNA is TGTGCCAGCAGGCCCCGGGCCCTCTCGTCCAACGAGGGCTACACCTTC.

V is TRBV28 and J is TRBJ1-1; D gene unclear. The CDR3 has 17 amino acids. V lost 2 bases, J lost 0 bases, and 16 bases lay in between. From germline, CDR1 is MDHEN and CDR2 SYDVKM. CDR3 sequence (DNA): TGTGCCAGCAGTTTAGGGTCAATCAGAAACTTGAACACTGAAGCTTTCTTT. This sequence encodes CASSLGSIRNLNTEAFF. Looking up the rest from reference TRBV28 and TRBJ1-1 gives the full variable domain: DVKVTQSSRYLVKRTGEKVFLECVQDMDHENMFWYRQDPGLGLRLIYFSYDVKMKEKGDIPEGYSVSREKKERFSLILESASTNQTSMYLCASSLGSIRNLNTEAFFGQGTRLTVV.

The rearrangement joins TRBV29-1 to TRBJ1-4; D may be TRBD1 (5 bases). V was trimmed by 7 bases and J by 6 bases, leaving 15 bases between them. Germline V gene lookup returns CDR1 SQVTM and CDR2 ANQGSEA. The CDR3 contains 13 residues. CDR3: CSAGDRRDEKLFF. The DNA of the CDR3 is TGCAGCGCTGGGGACCGGAGGGATGAAAAACTGTTTTTT. Combining the CDR3 with reference TRBV29-1 and TRBJ1-4 gives the whole variable domain SAVISQKPSRDICQRGTSLTIQCQVDSQVTMMFWYRQQPGQSLTLIATANQGSEATYESGFVIDKFPISRPNLTFSTLTVSNMSPEDSSIYLCSAGDRRDEKLFFGSGTQLSVL.

This sequence joins TRBV6-5 and TRBJ1-5; 7 positions agree with TRBD1. The CDR3 contains 17 residues. The germline CDR1 and CDR2 sequences are MNHEY and SVGAGI. The junction had 12 bases not matched to a gene; V was cut back by 2 bases and J by 5 bases. CDR3 region: CASSYAGHDRVHQPQHF. CDR3 nucleotide sequence: TGTGCCAGCAGTTACGCCGGACACGACAGGGTTCATCAGCCCCAGCATTTT.

The chain has TRBV11-3 and TRBJ2-3, with D perhaps TRBD2 (5 bases). In germline, CDR1 is SGHNT, CDR2 YENEEA. Trimming stripped 5 bases from V and 3 bases from J, with 12 bases between. This CDR3 has 14 amino acids. CDR3 amino acids: CASSLASATDTQYF. The CDR3 region has the DNA TGTGCCAGCAGCCTAGCCTCGGCAACAGATACGCAGTATTTT.

This clonotype came up once. The V call is TRBV5-4, the J call TRBJ1-1, with TRBD1 as a possible D gene (5 bases). With 4 bases removed from V and 6 bases from J, the gap between germline ends came to 16 bases. Germline-derived CDR1 and CDR2 are SGHNT and YYREEE (reference sequence). The CDR3 consists of 14 residues. This CDR3 is CASSPGTQAPEAFF. CDR3 DNA sequence: TGTGCCAGCAGCCCAGGGACCCAGGCCCCTGAAGCTTTCTTT.

This clonotype was seen a few times. The rearrangement uses TRBV6-5 and TRBJ2-5, with TRBD1 as a possible D gene (5 bases). The CDR3 has 14 amino acids. Trimming removed 1 base at V and 3 bases at J, with 9 bases between. Germline CDR1 reads MNHEY; CDR2 reads SVGAGI. The CDR3 nucleotides are TGTGCCAGCAGTTACTGGGGCAGAGAAGAGACCCAGTACTTC. It encodes CASSYWGREETQYF.

This chain uses TRBV27 with TRBJ1-3; D call uncertain. The CDR3 covers 16 residues. CDR1 MNHEY and CDR2 SMNVEV come from the germline V gene (reference sequence). V was shortened by 2 bases and J by 0 bases, with 11 bases between the two germline ends. The CDR3 here is CASSLPGPVSGNTIYF. DNA for the CDR3: TGTGCCAGCAGTTTACCCGGCCCTGTCTCTGGAAACACCATATATTTT.

The sample holds one count of this clonotype. The chain uses TRBV7-9 and TRBJ2-7; D ambiguous. The last part of the DNA fits TRBJ2-5 better; the J call may be wrong. The CDR3 is made up of 16 amino acids. CDR1 is SEHNR and CDR2 is FQNEAQ in the germline V gene (reference sequence). The CDR3 nucleotides are TGTGCCAGCAGTCCTCTAAGGCCGGCTGCGACCGAGACCCAGTACTTC. It specifies CASSPLRPAATETQYF.